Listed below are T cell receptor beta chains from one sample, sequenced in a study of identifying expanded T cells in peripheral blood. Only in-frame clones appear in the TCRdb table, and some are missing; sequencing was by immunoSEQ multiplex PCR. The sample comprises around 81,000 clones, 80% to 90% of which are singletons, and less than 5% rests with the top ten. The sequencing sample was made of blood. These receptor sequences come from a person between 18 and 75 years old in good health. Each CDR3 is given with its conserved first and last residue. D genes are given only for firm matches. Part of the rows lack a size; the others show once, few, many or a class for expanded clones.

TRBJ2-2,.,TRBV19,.,TGTGCCAGTAGTGCTGCAGGTCAGAGCACCGGGGAGCTGTTTTTT,CASSAAGQSTGELFF
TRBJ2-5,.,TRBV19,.,TGTGCCAGTAGTACCGGCAGGGGAGAGACCCAGTACTTC,CASSTGRGETQYF
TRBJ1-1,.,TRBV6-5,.,TGTGCCAGCAGTTACTCCCTGACAGCTAACACTGAAGCTTTCTTT,CASSYSLTANTEAFF
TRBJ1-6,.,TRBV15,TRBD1,TGTGCCACCAGCAGCGCTCACAGGGGGACAGGGGTTTCACCCCTCCACTTT,CATSSAHRGTGVSPLHF
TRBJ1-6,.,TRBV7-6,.,TGTGCCAGCAGCTTCCCGGGGGAAAATTCACCCCTCCACTTT,CASSFPGENSPLHF
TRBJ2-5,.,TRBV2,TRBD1,TGTGCCAGCAGTGTGGGGAACTGGAATACCGGGACAGGGGGAGAGACCCAGTACTTC,CASSVGNWNTGTGGETQYF
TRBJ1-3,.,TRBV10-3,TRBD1,TGTGCCACCGGGACAGGGGGGACGGGCACCATATATTTT,CATGTGGTGTIYF
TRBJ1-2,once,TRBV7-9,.,TGTGCCAGCAGCTTCGAGCTTAACTATGGCTACACCTTC,CASSFELNYGYTF
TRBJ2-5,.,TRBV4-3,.,TGCGCCAGCAGCCAATCGGGGCAAGAGACCCAGTACTTC,CASSQSGQETQYF
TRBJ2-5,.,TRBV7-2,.,TGTGCCAGCAGCTTAGGTACGGGGACCCAGTACTTC,CASSLGTGTQYF
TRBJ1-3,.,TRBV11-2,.,TGTGCCAGCAGCTTTCCCAGGGGAGGAGGATGGGGAGGAAACACCATATATTTT,CASSFPRGGGWGGNTIYF
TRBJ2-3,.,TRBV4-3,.,TGCGCCAGCAGCCAAGACCCGAACACAGATACGCAGTATTTT,CASSQDPNTDTQYF
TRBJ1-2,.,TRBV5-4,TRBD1,TGTGCCAGCACCCCAGGGGGGAGCCGTTGGAACTATGGCTACACCTTC,CASTPGGSRWNYGYTF
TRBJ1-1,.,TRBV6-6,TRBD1,TGTGCCAGCAGTTACGCCGACAGGGGGGGCACTGAAGCTTTCTTT,CASSYADRGGTEAFF
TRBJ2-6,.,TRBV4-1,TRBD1,TGCGCCAGCAGCCGAGTACCGGGACAGGTGACTCCTGGGGCCAACGTCCTGACTTTC,CASSRVPGQVTPGANVLTF
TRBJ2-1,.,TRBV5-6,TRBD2,TGTGCCAGCAGCCCCGTAGCGGGGGATTTAAATGAGCAGTTCTTC,CASSPVAGDLNEQFF
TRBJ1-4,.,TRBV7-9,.,TGTGCCAGCAGCTTACGCTCAAGGATGTGGGCGGGGCATGAAAAACTGTTTTTT,CASSLRSRMWAGHEKLFF
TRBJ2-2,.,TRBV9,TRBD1,TGTGCCAGCAGCGTAGAAACAGGGGGTATCATAGCCGGGGAGCTGTTTTTT,CASSVETGGIIAGELFF
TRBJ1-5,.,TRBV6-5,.,TGTGCCAGCAGCCGCGCCCGGGGAAGCAATCAGCCCCAGCATTTT,CASSRARGSNQPQHF
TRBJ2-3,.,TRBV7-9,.,TGTGCCAGCAGCCCCACCTATCCAGATACGCAGTATTTT,CASSPTYPDTQYF
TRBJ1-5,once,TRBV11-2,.,TGTGCCAGCAGCTTAGATAACAGGATTGGGGGTTCGGGCAATCAGCCCCAGCATTTT,CASSLDNRIGGSGNQPQHF
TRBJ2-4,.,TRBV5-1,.,TGCGCCAGCAGCCCGGGCAGCGGACACCCCACGCTGGGAGACATTCAGTACTTC,CASSPGSGHPTLGDIQYF
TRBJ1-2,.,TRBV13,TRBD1,TGTGCCAGCAGCTTTATAGACAGGGCAAACTATGGCTACACCTTC,CASSFIDRANYGYTF
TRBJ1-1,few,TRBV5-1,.,TGCGCCAGCAGCTCGGCGCCGACAGGACCGAACACTGAAGCTTTCTTT,CASSSAPTGPNTEAFF
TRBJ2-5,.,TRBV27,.,TGTGCCAGCAGTCCACCCCCCCGGCAGGGGGGCTACCATGAGACCCAGTACTTC,CASSPPPRQGGYHETQYF
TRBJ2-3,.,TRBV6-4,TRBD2,TGTGCCAGCAGTGTCGAGGAGCGGGGCCCGCAGTATTTT,CASSVEERGPQYF
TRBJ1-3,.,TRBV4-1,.,TGCGCCAGCAGCCAAGAGGCAGGGGCCTCCTCTGGAAACACCATATATTTT,CASSQEAGASSGNTIYF
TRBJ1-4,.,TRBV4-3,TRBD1,TGCGCCAGCAGCCAAGCCCCGACAGGGGGGATCGAAAAACTGTTTTTT,CASSQAPTGGIEKLFF
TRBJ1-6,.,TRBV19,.,TGTGCCAGTAGTTTTGAACGGACGGCTAATTCACCCCTCCACTTT,CASSFERTANSPLHF
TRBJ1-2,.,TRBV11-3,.,TGTGCCAGCAGCCCTATGGGGAGGGAGCACCTCTGCACCTTC,CASSPMGREHLCTF
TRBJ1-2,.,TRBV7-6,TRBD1,TGTGCCAGCTTTGGGGGGACAGACTATGGCTACACCTTC,CASFGGTDYGYTF
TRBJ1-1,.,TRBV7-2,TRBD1,TGTGCCAGCAGCGTAGGGCAGGGGGCGAGAGCTTTCTTT,CASSVGQGARAFF
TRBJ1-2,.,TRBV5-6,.,TGTGTCAGCAGCTTGGGCAGAGCTAACTATGGCTACACCTTC,CVSSLGRANYGYTF
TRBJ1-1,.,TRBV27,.,TGTGCCAGCATGGCGGGAACTGAAGCTTTCTTT,CASMAGTEAFF
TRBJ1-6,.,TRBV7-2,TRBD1,TGTGCCAGCAGCTTAGGAGCCCAGGGGGTGGGCAATTCACCCCTCCACTTT,CASSLGAQGVGNSPLHF
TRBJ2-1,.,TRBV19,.,TGTGCCAGTAGTATAGGGCCCGGGACTCCGGGCTCCTACAATGAGCAGTTCTTC,CASSIGPGTPGSYNEQFF
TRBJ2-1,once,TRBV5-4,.,TGTGCCAGCACCGTCGGGGGCACCCGGCCCGAGCAGTTCTTC,CASTVGGTRPEQFF
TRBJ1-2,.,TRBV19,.,TGTGCCAGTACCCCGGGAGCTTCGACCTTCTATGGCTACACCTTC,CASTPGASTFYGYTF
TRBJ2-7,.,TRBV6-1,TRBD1,TGTGCCGGAGGACAGGGATACGAGCAGTACTTC,CAGGQGYEQYF
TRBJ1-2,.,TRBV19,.,TGTGCCAGTAGTATACCAAGACTGGGAGGCTACACCTTC,CASSIPRLGGYTF
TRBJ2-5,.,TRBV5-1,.,TGCGCCAGCAGCTTGGATGGGACAAACAAAGAGACCCAGTACTTC,CASSLDGTNKETQYF
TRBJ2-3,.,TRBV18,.,TGTGCCAGCTCACCGGGACGGGCAGATACGCAGTATTTT,CASSPGRADTQYF
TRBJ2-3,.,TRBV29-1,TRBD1,TGCAGCGTTGTGGTGATGGACAGGGGAAGATCTGGCACAGATACGCAGTATTTT,CSVVVMDRGRSGTDTQYF
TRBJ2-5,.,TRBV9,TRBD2,TGTGCCAGCAGCGGAGGGACTAGCGTGCAAGAGACCCAGTACTTC,CASSGGTSVQETQYF
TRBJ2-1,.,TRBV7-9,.,TGTGCCAGCAGCTTAACGAACAAGTTCAATGAGCAGTTCTTC,CASSLTNKFNEQFF
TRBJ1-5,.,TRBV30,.,TGTGCCTGGAGTGTGCAGTCAAATCAGCCCCAGCATTTT,CAWSVQSNQPQHF
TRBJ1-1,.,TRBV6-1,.,TGTGCCAGCAGGCCGGGGGACATGAACACTGAAGCTTTCTTT,CASRPGDMNTEAFF
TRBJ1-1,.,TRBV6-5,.,TGTGCCAGCAGTTACTCGAGTCAGGGGAACACTGAAGCTTTCTTT,CASSYSSQGNTEAFF
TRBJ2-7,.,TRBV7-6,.,TGTGCCAGCAGCTTCCGCCAGGACCCATTTTACGAGCAGTACTTC,CASSFRQDPFYEQYF
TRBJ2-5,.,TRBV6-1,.,TGTGCCAGCAGGGGGGGCCTCCTTATACAAGAGACCCAGTACTTC,CASRGGLLIQETQYF
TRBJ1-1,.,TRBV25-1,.,TGTGCCAGCAGTGATTGGCTTGAAGCTTTCTTT,CASSDWLEAFF
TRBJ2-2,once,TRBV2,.,TGTGCCAGCAGTGAATATGGTCCGGCGAACACCGGGGAGCTGTTTTTT,CASSEYGPANTGELFF
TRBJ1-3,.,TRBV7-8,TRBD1,TGTGCCAGCAGCTTCTCAGGGGGCGGAAACACCATATATTTT,CASSFSGGGNTIYF
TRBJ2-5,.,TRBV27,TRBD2,TGTGCCAGCAAAAGGAGTAATGGACTAGCGGGCGGCAAACGGGAGACCCAGTACTTC,CASKRSNGLAGGKRETQYF
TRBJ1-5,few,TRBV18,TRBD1,TGTGCCAGCTCACCATCGACAGGGAGCAATCAGCCCCAGCATTTT,CASSPSTGSNQPQHF
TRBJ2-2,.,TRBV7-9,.,TGTGCCAGCAGCTTTACTAGCACCGGGGAGCTGTTTTTT,CASSFTSTGELFF
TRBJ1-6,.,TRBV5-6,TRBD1,TGTGCCAGCAGCTCGGACCGGGACAGGGGATTGCATTCACCCCTCCACTTT,CASSSDRDRGLHSPLHF
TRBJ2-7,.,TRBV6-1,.,TGTGCCATCAGTGAGTCTTCATCGCAGGGCTACGAGCAGTACTTC,CAISESSSQGYEQYF
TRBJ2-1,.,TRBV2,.,TGTGCCAGCATGAGGACTACGGAGCAGTTCTTC,CASMRTTEQFF